This TCR beta chain derives from a study of shared clonotypes between healthy human individuals. Sequencing was performed with immunoSEQ multiplex PCR; in TCRdb, only in-frame clones are kept and a portion is missing. The data contain about 1.9 million clones, 85% to 95% of them seen just once; the ten biggest clones take up around 1.8%. In the naive CD8 group, cells lacked CD45RO and were positively selected for CCR7, so terminally differentiated effector memory CD45RA+ cells were left out. The healthy adult donors were HIV-negative and reported no recent acute infections or vaccinations. The CDR3 loop spans 13 amino acids. The germline gives CDR1 SGHRS, CDR2 YFSETQ. Between the trimmed V and J ends, which lost 4 bases and 1 base, there was a span of 8 bases.

This receptor was identified in a man aged 18 to 30 in good health. Some clones in this sample may be carry-over from other donors' samples. The J gene is TRBJ1-1, the V gene TRBV5-1; a weak D match, TRBD1 (5 bases). Sequenced material: naive CD8+ T cells from PBMCs. Here the CDR3 DNA reads TGCGCCAGCAGCGACGGGGGGAACACTGAAGCTTTCTTT. Its translation is CASSDGGNTEAFF.